The 4 T cell receptor beta chains given below trace back to one sample, sequenced in a study of cytomegalovirus exposure and HLA in healthy donors. PCR amplification relied on 60 Vbeta primers (plus 13 Jbeta primers). The assay was immunoSEQ multiplex PCR, and TCRdb's table has in-frame clones only and misses some. Here the sample spans roughly 150,000 clones, 79% being singletons. What was sequenced was PBMCs. The receptors derive from a man aged 35-49 years in good health and CMV-seropositive.

The rearrangement uses TRBV27 and TRBJ2-7; the D gene is possibly TRBD1 (6 bases). This CDR3 comprises 15 residues. Germline V gene sequence: CDR1 MNHEY, CDR2 SMNVEV (reference sequence). The V end lost 6 bases, the J end lost 0 bases, and 15 bases lay between the germline ends. The CDR3 reads CASSLGHFSSYEQYF. The DNA for the CDR3 is TGTGCCAGCAGCCTGGGACACTTTTCCTCCTACGAGCAGTACTTC.

The V call is TRBV5-1, the J call TRBJ2-5; 12 bases are a match to TRBD2. There are 15 residues in the CDR3. The V segment lost 4 bases and the J segment 3 bases; nucleotides outside the gene matches: 4. Germline V gene data show CDR1 as SGHRS and CDR2 as YFSETQ. As DNA, the CDR3 is TGCGCCAGCAGCAAGGGACTAGCGGGTGAAGAGACCCAGTACTTC. This translates into CASSKGLAGEETQYF.

The chain joins TRBV27 to TRBJ2-7; 8 nucleotides agree with TRBD1. Germline CDR1 is MNHEY and CDR2 is SMNVEV (reference sequence). This CDR3 has 15 residues. The J segment lost 2 bases and the V segment lost 8 bases, leaving 11 bases of the junction unmatched. The CDR3 DNA sequence: TGTGCCAGCTCCCAACAGGGGGTGATCCCCTACGAGCAGTACTTC. It yields the protein CASSQQGVIPYEQYF.

The chain uses TRBV2 and TRBJ2-5; 10 bases are shared with TRBD2. The CDR3 sequence is 15 residues long. Looked up from germline, CDR1 is SNHLY and CDR2 is FYNNEI. Trimming at V came to 4 bases and at J to 5 bases, leaving 7 bases not matched to a gene. CDR3: CASSGVAGGGETQYF. CDR3 nucleotides: TGTGCCAGCAGTGGAGTAGCGGGAGGTGGTGAGACCCAGTACTTC.